This is a list of T cell receptor beta chains from one sample in a study of PD-1 blockade in classical Hodgkin lymphoma. Libraries were prepared by immunoSEQ multiplex PCR; TCRdb keeps only in-frame clonotypes and omits some of them. This sample has about 100,000 clones, with more than 85% found just once. The sequences come from peripheral blood mononuclear cells (PBMCs), collected before the second cycle of nivolumab. All receptors derive from a human donor with classical Hodgkin lymphoma. The conserved cysteine and the conserved F or W are not part of the CDR3 here.

V: TRBV6-5
CDR3: ASSYSWSGVNTEAF

V: TRBV29-1
CDR3: SARDSAYGYT

V: TRBV15
CDR3: ATSRVLELSGNTIY

V: TRBV5-1
CDR3: ASSLGLTTEGPYSYEQY

V: TRBV30
CDR3: AWAGPLYEQY

V: TRBV6-6
CDR3: ASSALGTGGFEQY

V: TRBV11-3
CDR3: ASSLTPRGSPLH

V: TRBV5-1
CDR3: ASSLVGLGNTIY

V: TRBV5-6
CDR3: ASSSFKAGGYSYNEQF

V: TRBV19
CDR3: ASSIDLAAGYT

V: TRBV27
CDR3: ASSPLKGVMNTEAF

V: TRBV7-9
CDR3: ASSLVFGGTETQY

V: TRBV5-1
CDR3: ASSRDGIFDEQF

V: TRBV18
CDR3: ASSPPPAGYLDTQY

V: TRBV6-6
CDR3: ASKKGQMNEKLF

V: TRBV4-2
CDR3: ASSQAVWTANEKLF

V: TRBV21-1
CDR3: ASSKIGPFNSPLH

V: TRBV4-1
CDR3: ASSQDEGGGSGYEQY

V: TRBV11-3
CDR3: ASSSQGFVTDTQY

V: TRBV5-1
CDR3: ASSLKLGSWGYT

V: TRBV7-2
CDR3: ASSLEPGANYGYT

V: TRBV30
CDR3: AWSVGRSGGYT

V: TRBV7-9
CDR3: ASSLDGNQPQH

V: TRBV5-1
CDR3: ASSPPTSGLTDTQY

V: TRBV4-2
CDR3: ASSQERVASNEKLF

V: TRBV5-6
CDR3: ASSLDPQSLYGQY

V: TRBV2
CDR3: ASSAGNYEQY

V: TRBV5-6
CDR3: ATGAGEIRNEQF

V: TRBV11-2
CDR3: ASSKDRSPGNTIY

V: TRBV10-3
CDR3: AISESGGDSTDTQY

V: TRBV19
CDR3: ASSFVGSNEQY

V: TRBV21-1
CDR3: ASSKGGSGVGRPQH

V: TRBV7-2
CDR3: ASSPGEGTQY

V: TRBV6-5
CDR3: ASEGGNTGELF

V: TRBV19
CDR3: ASGTGIYGYT

V: TRBV6-1
CDR3: ASNHRDGVNTEAF

V: TRBV11-1
CDR3: ASSPSGGKFHEQY

V: TRBV27
CDR3: ASSLSGQETQY

V: TRBV27
CDR3: ASSFGQDEAF

V: TRBV14
CDR3: ASSQALVSGLGWTGELF

V: TRBV5-4
CDR3: ASSLDWGISYEQY

V: TRBV30
CDR3: AWSAIIGQGLF

V: TRBV13
CDR3: ASSLVREETQY

V: TRBV7-9
CDR3: ASLNTGANVLT

V: TRBV12-5
CDR3: ASGLGGGNEQF

V: TRBV5-1
CDR3: ASSTGQGGTGELF

V: TRBV6-5
CDR3: ASSLLGAMGNQPQH

V: TRBV4-2
CDR3: ASSPWTGDTGELF

V: TRBV30
CDR3: AWSVRGARSVGHTIY